These T cell receptor beta chains were read from a single sample in a study of identical twins. TCRdb fed the 5' RACE reads into MiXCR, producing one record per CDR3 protein. The sample carries 450,000 to 650,000 distinct CDR3 sequences, roughly 9.9% recorded once. These data also formed part of another study, on yellow fever vaccine responses in identical twins.

Source material: PBMCs. Receptor source: a woman between 18 and 29 years old in good health. The CDR3 runs from the conserved cysteine through the conserved F or W. D genes are given only for firm matches. For some rows the clone size is stated as once, few or many, or as a class when expanded; others skip it.

d_call	v_call	j_call	clone_size	cdr3_nt	cdr3_aa
NA	TRBV4-3	TRBJ1-4	NA	TGCGCCAGCAGCCAAGATAGGGGGACGAATGAAAAACTGTTTTTT	CASSQDRGTNEKLFF
NA	TRBV12-3/TRBV12-4	TRBJ2-1	many	TGTGCCAGCAGTTTAGCCCCGGGGTACAATGAGCAGTTCTTC	CASSLAPGYNEQFF
NA	TRBV19	TRBJ2-5	NA	TGTGCCAGTAGTATACGGCCAGGGTTCCAAGAGACCCAGTACTTC	CASSIRPGFQETQYF
NA	TRBV7-9	TRBJ2-5	NA	TGTGCCAGCATCCCGATTGGGAGCCAGTACTTC	CASIPIGSQYF
NA	TRBV12-3/TRBV12-4	TRBJ2-3	few	TGTGCCAGCAGTTGGACCTTTCGACGACTTAGCACAGATACGCAGTATTTT	CASSWTFRRLSTDTQYF
TRBD1	TRBV2	TRBJ2-3	NA	TGTGCCAGCAAACAGGGGGCGGGTACAGATACGCAGTATTTT	CASKQGAGTDTQYF
NA	TRBV15	TRBJ2-3	many	TGTGCCACCAGCAGAGATCCGGGGGCCGGCACAGATACGCAGTATTTT	CATSRDPGAGTDTQYF
NA	TRBV4-2	TRBJ2-7	few	TGTGCCAGCAGCCAAGAGGGGGGCCAAAAGACAGGCTTCTACGAGCAGTACTTC	CASSQEGGQKTGFYEQYF
NA	TRBV20-1	TRBJ1-1	NA	TGCAGTGCTAGAGATTTTGGGGGGCCGAACACTGAAGCTTTCTTT	CSARDFGGPNTEAFF
NA	TRBV15	TRBJ1-5	few	TGTGCCACCAGCCCAGAGTACCCAGGGCGCAATCAGCCCCAGCATTTT	CATSPEYPGRNQPQHF
NA	TRBV5-4	TRBJ2-7	NA	TGTGCCAGCAGCTTGGACGTCGCTTGGGGGCGAACATACGAGCAGTACTTC	CASSLDVAWGRTYEQYF
TRBD1	TRBV5-1	TRBJ2-7	NA	TGCGCCAGCAGCCCGACAGGGGACGAGCAGTACTTC	CASSPTGDEQYF
NA	TRBV5-1	TRBJ2-3	many	TGCGCCAGCAGCTTGGCCGACACGACAGATACGCAGTATTTT	CASSLADTTDTQYF
TRBD2	TRBV11-1	TRBJ2-5	NA	TGTGCCAGCAGCTTTTTCCAGGGACTAGCGGGAGTTCAGGAGACCCAGTACTTC	CASSFFQGLAGVQETQYF
NA	TRBV29-1	TRBJ2-7	NA	TGCAGCGCTCACGGGCGGGACTCCTACGAGCAGTACTTC	CSAHGRDSYEQYF
NA	TRBV11-3	TRBJ2-3	few	TGTGCCAGCAGCGACCGGGACGGCACAGATACGCAGTATTTT	CASSDRDGTDTQYF
NA	TRBV30	TRBJ2-2	many	TGTGCCTGGAGTGAACCGAGAGGTAGCTGGGCCGGGGAGCTGTTTTTT	CAWSEPRGSWAGELFF
TRBD1	TRBV6-5	TRBJ1-2	once	TGTGCCAGCAGTTACTTTCGAGGACAGGGGGCTCGCTACACCTTC	CASSYFRGQGARYTF